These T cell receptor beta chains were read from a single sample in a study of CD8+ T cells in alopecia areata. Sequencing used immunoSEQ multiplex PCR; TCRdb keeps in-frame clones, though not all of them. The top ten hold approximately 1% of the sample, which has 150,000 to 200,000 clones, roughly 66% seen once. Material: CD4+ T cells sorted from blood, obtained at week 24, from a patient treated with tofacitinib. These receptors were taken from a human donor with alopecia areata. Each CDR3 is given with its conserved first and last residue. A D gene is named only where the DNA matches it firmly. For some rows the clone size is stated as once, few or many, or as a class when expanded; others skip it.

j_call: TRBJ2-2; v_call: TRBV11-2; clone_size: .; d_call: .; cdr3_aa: CASSQGRSGTGELFF; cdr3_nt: TGTGCCAGCAGCCAGGGGAGGTCAGGGACCGGGGAGCTGTTTTTT
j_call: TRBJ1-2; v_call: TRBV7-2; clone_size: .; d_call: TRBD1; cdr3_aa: CASSRTGAYGYTF; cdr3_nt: TGTGCCAGCAGCCGAACAGGGGCCTATGGCTACACCTTC
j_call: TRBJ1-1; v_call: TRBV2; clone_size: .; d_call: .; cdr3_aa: CAYRAYTEAFF; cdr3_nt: TGTGCCTACAGGGCGTACACTGAAGCTTTCTTT
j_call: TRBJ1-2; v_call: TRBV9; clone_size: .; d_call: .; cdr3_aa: CASTDRSFYGYTF; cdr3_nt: TGTGCCAGCACTGACAGATCTTTCTATGGCTACACCTTC
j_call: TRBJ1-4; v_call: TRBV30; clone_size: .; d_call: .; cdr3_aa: CAWGDPPLGEKLFF; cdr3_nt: TGTGCCTGGGGGGACCCTCCCCTTGGGGAAAAACTGTTTTTT
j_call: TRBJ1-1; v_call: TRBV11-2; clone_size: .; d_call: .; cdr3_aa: CASSLQLNTEAFF; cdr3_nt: TGTGCCAGCAGCTTGCAGTTAAACACTGAAGCTTTCTTT
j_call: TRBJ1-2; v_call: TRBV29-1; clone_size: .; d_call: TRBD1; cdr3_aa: CSVEGTVTANGYTF; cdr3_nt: TGCAGCGTAGAAGGGACAGTCACCGCCAATGGCTACACCTTC
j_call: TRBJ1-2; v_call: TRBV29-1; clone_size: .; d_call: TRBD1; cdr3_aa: CSVLGQGGYGYTF; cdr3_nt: TGCAGCGTTCTGGGACAGGGGGGCTATGGCTACACCTTC
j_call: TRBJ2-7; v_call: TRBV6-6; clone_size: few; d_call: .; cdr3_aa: CASSGGVRYEQYF; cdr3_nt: TGTGCCAGCAGTGGGGGCGTCAGATACGAGCAGTACTTC
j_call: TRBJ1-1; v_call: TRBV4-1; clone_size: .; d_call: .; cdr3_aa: CASSQAFGQTTWNTEAFF; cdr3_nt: TGCGCCAGCAGCCAAGCATTTGGGCAGACTACATGGAACACTGAAGCTTTCTTT
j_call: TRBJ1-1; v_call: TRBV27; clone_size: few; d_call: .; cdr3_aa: CASSLQGGFTEAFF; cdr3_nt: TGTGCCAGCAGTTTACAGGGTGGGTTCACTGAAGCTTTCTTT
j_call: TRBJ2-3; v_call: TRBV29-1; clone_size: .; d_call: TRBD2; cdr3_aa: CSVLLAGGQEDTQYF; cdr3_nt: TGCAGCGTATTACTAGCGGGGGGCCAGGAAGATACGCAGTATTTT
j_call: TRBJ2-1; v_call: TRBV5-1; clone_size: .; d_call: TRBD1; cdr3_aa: CASSRDRLDNEQFF; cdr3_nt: TGCGCCAGCAGTCGGGACAGGTTAGACAATGAGCAGTTCTTC
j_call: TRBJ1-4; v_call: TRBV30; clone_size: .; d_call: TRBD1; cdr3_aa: CAWGRDSREKLFF; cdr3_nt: TGTGCCTGGGGCCGGGACAGCCGTGAAAAACTGTTTTTT
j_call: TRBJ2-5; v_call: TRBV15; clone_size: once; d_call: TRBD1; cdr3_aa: CATSGPGQGTQYF; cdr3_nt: TGTGCCACCAGCGGGCCGGGACAGGGTACCCAGTACTTC
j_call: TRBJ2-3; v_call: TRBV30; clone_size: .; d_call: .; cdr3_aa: CAWSRGGIDTQYF; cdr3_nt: TGTGCCTGGAGTAGGGGGGGAATAGATACGCAGTATTTT
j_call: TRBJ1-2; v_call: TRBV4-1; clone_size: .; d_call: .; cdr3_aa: CASSQVEGSGYTF; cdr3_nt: TGCGCCAGCAGCCAAGTGGAAGGCTCTGGCTACACCTTC
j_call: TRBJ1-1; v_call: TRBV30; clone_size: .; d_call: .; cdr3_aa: CAWNRLGNTEAFF; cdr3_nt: TGTGCCTGGAATAGACTGGGCAACACTGAAGCTTTCTTT
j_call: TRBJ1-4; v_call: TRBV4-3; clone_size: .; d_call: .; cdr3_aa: CASGGDRTNEKLFF; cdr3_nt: TGCGCCAGCGGCGGGGACCGAACTAATGAAAAACTGTTTTTT
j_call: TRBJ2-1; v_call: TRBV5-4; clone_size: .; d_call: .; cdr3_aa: CASSLITYNEQFF; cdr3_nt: TGTGCCAGCAGCTTGATTACCTACAATGAGCAGTTCTTC
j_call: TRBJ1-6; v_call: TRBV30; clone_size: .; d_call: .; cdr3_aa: CAWSAGSNSPLHF; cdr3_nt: TGTGCCTGGAGTGCAGGTTCTAATTCACCCCTCCACTTT
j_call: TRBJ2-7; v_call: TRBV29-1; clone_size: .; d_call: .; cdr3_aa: CSVAEGPYEQYF; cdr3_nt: TGCAGCGTTGCCGAGGGACCCTACGAGCAGTACTTC